Each of the 23 T cell receptor beta chains below was sequenced from the same sample in a study of identical twins. TCRdb used MiXCR to reprocess the 5' RACE reads, holding one entry per CDR3 protein. The sample holds roughly 720,000 distinct CDR3 sequences; roughly 20% are singletons and the top ten take about 12%. These data also featured in a second study, about T cells expressing NK-cell markers.

Sequenced material: PBMCs. The receptors were gathered from a woman younger than 30 in good health.

V is TRBV20-1 and J is TRBJ2-3; possibly TRBD2 for D (5 bases). Germline CDR1 DFQATT, CDR2 SNEGSKA (reference sequence). V lost 5 bases to trimming and J lost 9 bases, with 15 bases between them. The CDR3 runs to 12 residues. CDR3 DNA: TGCAGTGCTTTAGGACTGATTTCGACGCAGTATTTT. Translated: CSALGLISTQYF.

In this sample, this clonotype turned up a few times. The chain links TRBV7-2 to TRBJ1-1, with a weak D call TRBD1 (6 bases). This CDR3 comprises 14 residues. Germline V CDR1 and CDR2: SGHTA, FQGNSA. V lost 5 bases, J lost 1 base, and 11 bases lay in between. CDR3 residues: CASSRGTPNTEAFF. CDR3 coding DNA: TGTGCCAGCAGCCGCGGGACACCGAACACTGAAGCTTTCTTT.

The V and J genes are TRBV9 and TRBJ2-7, with a weak D call TRBD2 (6 bases). The germline V and J ends were trimmed by 0 bases and 1 base, with 11 bases remaining between them. CDR1 is SGDLS, CDR2 YYNGEE, per germline. The CDR3 runs 15 residues. Here the CDR3 reads CASSVASGESYEQYF. The CDR3 bases are TGTGCCAGCAGCGTAGCATCGGGAGAATCCTACGAGCAGTACTTC.

This clonotype was counted a few times. V gene TRBV29-1 combines with J gene TRBJ1-1, with D perhaps TRBD1 (5 bases). In germline, CDR1 is SQVTM, CDR2 ANQGSEA. V was trimmed by 3 bases and J by 0 bases, leaving 11 bases between them. The CDR3 has 14 amino acids. DNA for the CDR3: TGCAGCGTTGACAGGGAGGCCATGAACACTGAAGCTTTCTTT. Amino acid sequence: CSVDREAMNTEAFF. Full variable domain (rest looked up from reference TRBV29-1 and TRBJ1-1): SAVISQKPSRDICQRGTSLTIQCQVDSQVTMMFWYRQQPGQSLTLIATANQGSEATYESGFVIDKFPISRPNLTFSTLTVSNMSPEDSSIYLCSVDREAMNTEAFFGQGTRLTVV.

CDR3 sequence (DNA): TGCAGCGTATTTTCTGCCGCGGGGAGCTCCTACAATGAGCAGTTCTTC. This codes for CSVFSAAGSSYNEQFF. The gene calls are TRBV29-1 and TRBJ2-1, with D possibly TRBD2 on 6 matching bases. The CDR3 contains 16 residues. Per the germline V gene, CDR1 is SQVTM and CDR2 is ANQGSEA. V gave up 6 bases and J gave up 0 bases, with 18 bases separating them.

This clonotype showed up many times. The chain links TRBV12-3 or TRBV12-4 to TRBJ2-1, with 9 bases matching TRBD2. This CDR3 has 12 amino acids. The V gene end was trimmed by 8 bases and the J gene end by 8 bases; junction bases not matched to a gene: 4. This CDR3 is CASRREGDEQFF. The CDR3 DNA follows: TGTGCCAGCCGGCGGGAGGGTGATGAGCAGTTCTTC.

This clonotype was counted a few times. This chain links TRBV6-2 or TRBV6-3 with TRBJ2-5, with no clear D. The V end was cut by 5 bases, the J end by 5 bases, with 9 bases between. CDR3 length: 12 amino acids. The germline gives CDR1 MNHEY, CDR2 SVGEGT. CDR3 loop: CASSHPVETQYF. In DNA form, the CDR3 reads TGTGCCAGCAGTCACCCCGTCGAGACCCAGTACTTC.

The chain links TRBV9 to TRBJ2-3; 10 positions agree with TRBD2. The CDR3 consists of 17 residues. Germline-derived CDR1 and CDR2 are SGDLS and YYNGEE. V trimming: 4 bases; J trimming: 2 bases; junction bases outside the gene matches: 10. CDR3 residues: CASSFGFSGGFTDTQYF. Written as DNA, the CDR3 is TGTGCCAGCAGCTTTGGCTTTAGCGGGGGGTTCACAGATACGCAGTATTTT. The whole variable domain, remainder taken from reference TRBV9 and TRBJ2-3, is DSGVTQTPKHLITATGQRVTLRCSPRSGDLSVYWYQQSLDQGLQFLIQYYNGEERAKGNILERFSAQQFPDLHSELNLSSLELGDSALYFCASSFGFSGGFTDTQYFGPGTRLTVL.

This clonotype was observed a handful of times. The CDR3: CASSYSRGLATDTQYF. The CDR3, as DNA: TGTGCCAGCAGTTACTCGAGGGGGCTAGCAACAGATACGCAGTATTTT. The chain is built from TRBV6-2 or TRBV6-3 and TRBJ2-3, with 7 nucleotides matching TRBD1. This CDR3 is built from 16 residues. CDR1 is MNHEY, CDR2 SVGEGT, per germline. Unmatched junction bases numbered 6, after V lost 0 bases and J lost 3 bases.

In this sample, this clonotype turned up a few times. The chain employs TRBV10-3 and TRBJ2-7, with 9 bases matching TRBD1. The CDR3 is 15 amino acids. J lost 1 base, V lost 6 bases, and 7 bases had no gene match. Germline CDR1 reads ENHRY; CDR2 reads SYGVKD. The CDR3 region is CAISLGDRVSYEQYF. CDR3 nucleotide sequence: TGTGCCATCAGCCTTGGGGACAGGGTTTCCTACGAGCAGTACTTC.

This clonotype was seen only a few times. This sequence joins TRBV7-2 and TRBJ2-7, with D perhaps TRBD2 (6 bases). This CDR3 has 15 amino acids. Per the germline V gene, CDR1 is SGHTA and CDR2 is FQGNSA. Trimming pared 6 bases from V and 3 bases from J, leaving 18 bases between. CDR3 coding DNA: TGTGCCAGCAGAGACCAAGCGGGTCTGAACTACGAGCAGTACTTC. This codes for CASRDQAGLNYEQYF. The full variable domain, in which reference TRBV7-2 and TRBJ2-7 provide the parts outside the CDR3, is GAGVSQSPSNKVTEKGKDVELRCDPISGHTALYWYRQSLGQGLEFLIYFQGNSAPDKSGLPSDRFSAERTGGSVSTLTIQRTQQEDSAVYLCASRDQAGLNYEQYFGPGTRLTVT.

The genes are TRBV5-6 and TRBJ2-1; 14 bases match TRBD2. From germline, CDR1 is SGHDT and CDR2 YYEEEE. J gave up 0 bases and V 3 bases, and 5 bases lay outside the gene matches. The CDR3 has 18 amino acids. CDR3 protein: CASSWTSGRFSSYNEQFF. The CDR3, as DNA: TGTGCCAGCAGCTGGACTAGCGGGAGGTTTAGCTCCTACAATGAGCAGTTCTTC.

V gene TRBV20-1 combines with J gene TRBJ2-1; D assignment may be TRBD1 or TRBD2 (5 bases each). Trimming removed 3 bases at V and 1 base at J, with 19 bases between. The germline CDR1 and CDR2 sequences are DFQATT and SNEGSKA (reference sequence). There are 17 residues in the CDR3. The CDR3 coding sequence is TGCAGTGCTAGCCATGATGTTGGGGGAATATCCTACAATGAGCAGTTCTTC. This encodes CSASHDVGGISYNEQFF.

The V call is TRBV5-1, the J call TRBJ2-1; TRBD2 agrees at 7 bases. The V gene's germline CDR1 is SGHRS and CDR2 YFSETQ. This CDR3 comprises 13 residues. Unmatched junction bases numbered 7, after V lost 4 bases and J lost 9 bases. The CDR3 loop is CASSPTSSREQFF. CDR3 bases: TGCGCCAGCAGCCCGACTAGCTCCCGTGAGCAGTTCTTC.

This clonotype was detected ten times or more. The rearrangement joins TRBV6-5 to TRBJ2-1; a possible D gene is TRBD2 (5 bases). The germline gives CDR1 MNHEY, CDR2 SVGAGI. V shed 0 bases and J shed 0 bases, with 12 bases lying between them. The CDR3 extends over 17 amino acids. The CDR3 reads CASSYSGSGSSYNEQFF. The CDR3 DNA is TGTGCCAGCAGTTACTCTGGAAGCGGTTCCTCCTACAATGAGCAGTTCTTC.

The genes are TRBV9 and TRBJ2-1, with D perhaps TRBD2 (6 bases). Trimming removed 0 bases at V and 1 base at J, with 20 bases between. The CDR3 runs to 19 residues. The germline V gene encodes CDR1 SGDLS and CDR2 YYNGEE. The CDR3 protein is CASSVEAGPRLGSYNEQFF. In DNA form, the CDR3 reads TGTGCCAGCAGCGTAGAGGCGGGACCTCGACTCGGGTCCTACAATGAGCAGTTCTTC.

The chain uses TRBV29-1 and TRBJ1-2; 9 bases fit TRBD1. The germline V gene encodes CDR1 SQVTM and CDR2 ANQGSEA. The CDR3 sequence is 15 residues long. V shed 4 bases and J 6 bases; nucleotides not matched to a gene: 12. The CDR3 nucleotides are TGCAGCGTTGGGACCTTCTTGGGACAGGGTAATGGCTACACCTTC. It encodes CSVGTFLGQGNGYTF.

Only a few counts were recorded for this clonotype. This chain joins TRBV12-3 or TRBV12-4 and TRBJ2-7, with 8 bases matching TRBD1. The CDR3 has 13 residues. The ends lost 5 bases at V and 6 bases at J; junction bases unmatched: 6. Written as DNA, the CDR3 is TGTGCCAGCAGTCCCGGACAGGGCATCGAGCAGTACTTC. This sequence encodes CASSPGQGIEQYF.

The chain links TRBV12-3 or TRBV12-4 to TRBJ2-2, with D possibly matching TRBD1 (5 bases). This CDR3 is built from 15 residues. Trimming removed 8 bases at V and 2 bases at J, with 15 bases between. The chain's CDR3 is CASRAQEINTGELFF. CDR3 DNA: TGTGCCAGCCGGGCACAGGAAATAAACACCGGGGAGCTGTTTTTT.

In its sample, this clonotype was seen a few times. The chain couples TRBV20-1 to TRBJ2-3, with D possibly being TRBD2 (5 bases). Germline lookup yields CDR1 DFQATT and CDR2 SNEGSKA (reference sequence). The CDR3 has 13 residues. The V and J ends lost 0 bases and 5 bases respectively, with 9 bases between them. The DNA for the CDR3 is TGCAGTGCTAGAGATGAGGCGGGAGATACGCAGTATTTT. Translating gives CSARDEAGDTQYF.

The chain uses TRBV9 and TRBJ2-1; D not certain. The V gene lost 0 bases and the J gene lost 6 bases, with 10 bases spanning the gap. Germline V gene sequence: CDR1 SGDLS, CDR2 YYNGEE. This CDR3 is built from 14 residues. This CDR3 is CASSVAKVGNEQFF. The CDR3 DNA sequence: TGTGCCAGCAGCGTAGCTAAGGTGGGCAATGAGCAGTTCTTC.

The gene calls are TRBV20-1 and TRBJ1-1, with D perhaps TRBD1 (5 bases). V was cut by 7 bases and J by 1 base, with 16 bases left in between. Looked up from germline, CDR1 is DFQATT and CDR2 is SNEGSKA (reference sequence). The CDR3 covers 14 residues. CDR3 coding DNA: TGCAGTGTATCCTTCGGGGGGTGGAACACTGAAGCTTTCTTT. As protein: CSVSFGGWNTEAFF.

The chain couples TRBV7-9 to TRBJ2-1; D is unclear. This CDR3 region has 12 residues. The germline V gene encodes CDR1 SEHNR and CDR2 FQNEAQ (reference sequence). V was shortened by 5 bases and J by 8 bases, with 10 bases between the two germline ends. CDR3 sequence (DNA): TGTGCCAGCAGCCCAACGCTCGATGAGCAGTTCTTC. Translating it yields CASSPTLDEQFF. The whole variable domain, remainder taken from reference TRBV7-9 and TRBJ2-1, is DTGVSQNPRHKITKRGQNVTFRCDPISEHNRLYWYRQTLGQGPEFLTYFQNEAQLEKSRLLSDRFSAERPKGSFSTLEIQRTEQGDSAMYLCASSPTLDEQFFGPGTRLTVL.